A selection of T cell receptor beta chains follows, all from one sample in a study of CD8+CD57+ T cells in acquired aplastic anemia. Via MiXCR, TCRdb re-called the reads, giving one row per CDR3 protein. The data hold about 120,000 distinct CDR3 sequences, with roughly 40% observed a single time. Sequenced sample: sorted CD4+, CD8+, or CD8+CD57+ T cells (not recorded which) from PBMCs. These receptors all come from a human donor with aplastic anemia. CDR3s include the opening cysteine and the closing phenylalanine or tryptophan. The D gene is left open where the match is weak. Clone size appears in some rows only: once, few, many, or a class for an expanded clone.

D	V	J	size	DNA	CDR3
.	TRBV5-8	TRBJ1-5	many	TGTGCCAGCAGCTTGTTTCCAGGCTATAGCAATCAGCCCCAGCATTTT	CASSLFPGYSNQPQHF
.	TRBV25-1	TRBJ2-1	many	TGTGCCGACCCACAAGGGGGGGGGGGGCAGTTCTTC	CADPQGGGGQFF
TRBD1	TRBV3-1	TRBJ1-2	many	TGTGCCAGCAGCCGTCAGGGGGATGGCTACACCTTC	CASSRQGDGYTF
.	TRBV12-3/TRBV12-4	TRBJ1-4	many	TGTGCCAGCAGTTTCGAGGCCCTGGGTGAAAAACTGTTTTTT	CASSFEALGEKLFF
TRBD2	TRBV19	TRBJ2-3	.	TGTGCCAGTAGTATACGGGGGGGGGAAGATACGCAGTATTTT	CASSIRGGEDTQYF
TRBD2	TRBV6-1	TRBJ2-2	.	TGTGCCAGCAGTGAAGGGGCGGGGGCGAACACCGGGGAGCTGTTTTTT	CASSEGAGANTGELFF
.	TRBV20-1	TRBJ1-6	many	TGCAGTGCTAGCGGGAGACCAGGCTCCTATAATTCACCCCTCCACTTT	CSASGRPGSYNSPLHF
.	TRBV15	TRBJ2-5	.	TGTGCCTCGACAAAGATGGACTTAGAGACCCAGTACTTC	CASTKMDLETQYF
.	TRBV15	TRBJ1-6	.	TGTGCCACCAGCAGCCGTGATCGGAGTACGAATTCACCCCTCCACTTT	CATSSRDRSTNSPLHF
.	TRBV7-9	TRBJ2-5	.	TGTGCCGGCAGTCGTCAGAACAGGGTAGGAGAGACCCAGTACTTC	CAGSRQNRVGETQYF
.	TRBV28	TRBJ2-5	many	TGTGCCAGCAGCGTACTGGGCAGGGAGACCCAGTACTTC	CASSVLGRETQYF
.	TRBV29-1	TRBJ1-5	.	TGCAGCGTTGCCGCCCAGGGGAATCAGCCCCAGCATTTT	CSVAAQGNQPQHF
.	TRBV5-4	TRBJ2-7	.	TGTGCCAGCAGCTTGGACCCGGGCCCCAACGAGCAGTACTTC	CASSLDPGPNEQYF
.	TRBV25-1	TRBJ2-5	.	TGTGCCAGCAGTGAATCTGGACGACGGGCTAAAGAGACCCAGTACTTC	CASSESGRRAKETQYF
TRBD1	TRBV5-1	TRBJ2-1	.	TGCGCCAGCAGCTTGGAGACAGGGGACAATGAGCAGTTCTTC	CASSLETGDNEQFF
.	TRBV6-1	TRBJ1-5	many	TGTGCCATCCATCGGGGGGGGAATCAGCCCCAGCATTTT	CAIHRGGNQPQHF
.	TRBV10-3	TRBJ1-6	.	TGTGCCAGCAGTGAAGTTCACACAGATAATTCACCCCTCCACTTT	CASSEVHTDNSPLHF
.	TRBV7-7	TRBJ2-5	.	TGTGCCAGCAGCTTAGGATCCAGGGGAGGAGATGCAGAGACCCAGTACTTC	CASSLGSRGGDAETQYF
.	TRBV19	TRBJ2-5	many	TGTGCCAGTAGTATAAGAAGAGACGTAGAGACCCAGTACTTC	CASSIRRDVETQYF
.	TRBV2	TRBJ2-3	few	TGTGCCAGCAGTCTCGCAAATACGCAGTATTTT	CASSLANTQYF
.	TRBV5-6	TRBJ2-5	.	TGTGCCAGCAGCTTGGCAGTGGTAGAGACCCAGTACTTC	CASSLAVVETQYF
.	TRBV29-1	TRBJ1-2	.	TGCAGCGTTGAAGAATCGGGTTTTGGCTATGGCTACACCTTC	CSVEESGFGYGYTF
.	TRBV19	TRBJ2-4	many	TGTGCCAGTAGTATTTCGGGGAGCATTCAGTACTTC	CASSISGSIQYF
TRBD2	TRBV25-1	TRBJ2-5	many	TGTGCCAGCAGAGGGTCGGGACGGGGGGAAACCCAGTACTTC	CASRGSGRGETQYF
.	TRBV6-1	TRBJ1-2	many	TGTGCCAGCAGCCCGACATTCGGGGATGGCTACACCTTC	CASSPTFGDGYTF
TRBD2	TRBV25-1	TRBJ2-1	.	TGTGCCAGCGGTGGGACTAGCGGGAGCTCCTACAATGAGCAGTTCTTC	CASGGTSGSSYNEQFF
.	TRBV15	TRBJ1-5	.	TGTGCCACCAGCACCCCCAATGCCCGGGACACCGCCAATCAGCCCCAGCATTTT	CATSTPNARDTANQPQHF
.	TRBV25-1	TRBJ1-6	few	TGTGCCAGCAGTGTCCATCGTCCCTATTCACCCCTCCACTTT	CASSVHRPYSPLHF
.	TRBV6-1	TRBJ1-3	.	TGTGCCAGCAGACAAATCCGACAGGCACTTGAAAACACCATATATTTT	CASRQIRQALENTIYF
TRBD1	TRBV7-2	TRBJ2-5	.	TGTGCCAGCAGCCACCGGGACAGGGGGCGAGAGACCCAGTACTTC	CASSHRDRGRETQYF
TRBD2	TRBV11-2	TRBJ2-1	many	TGTGCCAGCAGCTTAGGTACTAGCGCGCAGTTCTTC	CASSLGTSAQFF
.	TRBV7-8	TRBJ2-3	many	TGTGCCAGCAGCCGTGGCACAGATACGCAGTATTTT	CASSRGTDTQYF
.	TRBV5-1	TRBJ1-2	many	TGCGCCAGCAGCTTGGAAGAGACCTATGGCTACACCTTC	CASSLEETYGYTF
.	TRBV4-3	TRBJ1-4	many	TGCGCCAGCAGCCAAGTGGGGAGTTTAGGAAATGAAAAACTGTTTTTT	CASSQVGSLGNEKLFF
.	TRBV7-9	TRBJ1-5	.	TGTGCCAGCAGCTCAGGGGTTGTGGAGCCCCAGCATTTT	CASSSGVVEPQHF
.	TRBV7-9	TRBJ2-3	.	TGTGCCAGCAGCTTCCTCCCGACAGATACGCAGTATTTT	CASSFLPTDTQYF
TRBD1	TRBV5-6	TRBJ1-1	many	TGTGCCAGCAGCGGCGACAGGGGGCGCAACACTGAAGCTTTCTTT	CASSGDRGRNTEAFF
.	TRBV5-1	TRBJ1-6	.	TGCGCCAGCAGCTTGGGGGCGGACTATAATCCATCCCTCCACTTT	CASSLGADYNPSLHF
.	TRBV19	TRBJ1-6	many	TGTGCCAGTAGTATTCGGTTGGGGTATTCACCCCTCCACTTT	CASSIRLGYSPLHF
TRBD1	TRBV7-9	TRBJ1-2	many	TGTGCCAGCAGCTTAAGACGGACAGGGGCTTATGGCTACACCTTC	CASSLRRTGAYGYTF
TRBD2	TRBV19	TRBJ2-3	many	TGTGCCAGTAGAGAGCGGGGGACAGATACGCAGTATTTT	CASRERGTDTQYF
.	TRBV19	TRBJ1-1	.	TGTGCCAGTAGTATAAGCAGGTCTGGAAACACTGAAGCTTTCTTT	CASSISRSGNTEAFF
.	TRBV5-1	TRBJ1-3	many	TGCGCCAGCAGCTTGGACCGACTCTCTGGAAACACCATATATTTT	CASSLDRLSGNTIYF
TRBD1	TRBV29-1	TRBJ2-3	.	TGCAGCGTTGAAGGGACAGGGTTT	CSVEGTGF
TRBD1	TRBV5-1	TRBJ2-2	.	TGCGCCAGCGTGGGTGGTCTTCCGACAGGGGACACCGGGGAGCTGTTTTTT	CASVGGLPTGDTGELFF